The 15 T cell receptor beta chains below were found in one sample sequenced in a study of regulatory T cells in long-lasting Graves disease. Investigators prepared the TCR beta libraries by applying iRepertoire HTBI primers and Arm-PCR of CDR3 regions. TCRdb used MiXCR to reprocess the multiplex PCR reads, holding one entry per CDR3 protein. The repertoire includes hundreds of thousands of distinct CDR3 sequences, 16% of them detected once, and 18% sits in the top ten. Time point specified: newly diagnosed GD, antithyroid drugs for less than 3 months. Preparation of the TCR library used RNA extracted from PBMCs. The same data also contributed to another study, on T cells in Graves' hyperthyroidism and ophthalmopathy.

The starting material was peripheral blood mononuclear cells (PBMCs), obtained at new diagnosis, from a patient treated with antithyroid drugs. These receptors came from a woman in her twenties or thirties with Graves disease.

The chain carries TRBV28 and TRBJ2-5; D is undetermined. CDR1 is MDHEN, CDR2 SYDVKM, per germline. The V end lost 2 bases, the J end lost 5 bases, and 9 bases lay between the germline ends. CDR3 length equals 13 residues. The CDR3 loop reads CASSLRVRETQYF. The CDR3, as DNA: TGTGCCAGCAGTTTAAGGGTCCGGGAGACCCAGTACTTC.

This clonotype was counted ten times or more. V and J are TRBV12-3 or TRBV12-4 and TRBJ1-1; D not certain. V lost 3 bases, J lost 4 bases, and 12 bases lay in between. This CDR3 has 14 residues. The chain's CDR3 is CASSFERPGTEAFF. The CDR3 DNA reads TGTGCCAGCAGTTTTGAACGGCCGGGCACTGAAGCTTTCTTT.

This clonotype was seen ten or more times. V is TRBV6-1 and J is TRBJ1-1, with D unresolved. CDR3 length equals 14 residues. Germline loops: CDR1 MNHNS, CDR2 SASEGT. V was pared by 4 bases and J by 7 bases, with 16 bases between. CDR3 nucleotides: TGTGCCAGCAGTGGGACCGTAGTAGAATATGAAGCTTTCTTT. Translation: CASSGTVVEYEAFF.

CDR3 sequence reads: CASTAHGSNQPQHF. CDR3 nucleotide sequence: TGTGCCAGCACAGCCCATGGTAGCAATCAGCCCCAGCATTTT. The chain couples TRBV28 to TRBJ1-5; D remains ambiguous. Germline CDR1 reads MDHEN; CDR2 reads SYDVKM. The CDR3 covers 14 residues. The germline V and J ends were trimmed by 7 bases and 0 bases, with 10 bases remaining between them.

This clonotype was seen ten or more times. In DNA, the CDR3 is TGTGCCACCAGAAATCTATGGGTCGGCAATCAGCCCCAGCATTTT. Translation gives CATRNLWVGNQPQHF. V gene TRBV6-1 combines with J gene TRBJ1-5, with D uncertain. The CDR3 is made up of 15 amino acids. The V and J ends lost 10 bases and 2 bases respectively, with 18 bases between them. Germline values: CDR1 MNHNS, CDR2 SASEGT.

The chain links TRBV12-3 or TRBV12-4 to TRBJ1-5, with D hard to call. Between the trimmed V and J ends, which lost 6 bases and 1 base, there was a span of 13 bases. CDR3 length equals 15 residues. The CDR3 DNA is TGTGCCAGCAGCCAATACACCGACAGCAATCAGCCCCAGCATTTT. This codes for CASSQYTDSNQPQHF.

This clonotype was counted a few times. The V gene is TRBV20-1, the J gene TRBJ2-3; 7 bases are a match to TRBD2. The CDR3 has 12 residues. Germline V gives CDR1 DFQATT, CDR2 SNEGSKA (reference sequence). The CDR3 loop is CTGGTHTDTQYF. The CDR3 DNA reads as TGCACCGGGGGGACCCACACAGATACGCAGTATTTT.

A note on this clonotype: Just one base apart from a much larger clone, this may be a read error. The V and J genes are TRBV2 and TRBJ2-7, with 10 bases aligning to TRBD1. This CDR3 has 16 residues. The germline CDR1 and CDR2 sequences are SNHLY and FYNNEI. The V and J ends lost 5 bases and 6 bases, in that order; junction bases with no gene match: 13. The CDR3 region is CASSRGRGTGESEQYF. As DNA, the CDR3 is TGTGCCAGCAGTCGAGGACGTGGGACAGGGGAAAGCGAGCAGTACTTC.

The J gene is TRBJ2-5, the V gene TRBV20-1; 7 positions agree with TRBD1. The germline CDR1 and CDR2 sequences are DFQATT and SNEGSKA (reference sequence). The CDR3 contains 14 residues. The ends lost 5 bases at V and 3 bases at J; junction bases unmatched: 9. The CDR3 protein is CSALTGTAKETQYF. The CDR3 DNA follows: TGCAGTGCTTTGACCGGGACAGCCAAAGAGACCCAGTACTTC.

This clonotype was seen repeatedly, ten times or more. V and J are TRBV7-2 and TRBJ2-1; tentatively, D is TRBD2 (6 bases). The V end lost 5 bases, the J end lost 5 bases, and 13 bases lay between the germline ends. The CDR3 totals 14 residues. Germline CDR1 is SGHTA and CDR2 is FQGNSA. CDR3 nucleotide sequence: TGTGCCAGCAGCCCCGCTCTAGCGAACAATGAGCAGTTCTTC. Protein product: CASSPALANNEQFF.

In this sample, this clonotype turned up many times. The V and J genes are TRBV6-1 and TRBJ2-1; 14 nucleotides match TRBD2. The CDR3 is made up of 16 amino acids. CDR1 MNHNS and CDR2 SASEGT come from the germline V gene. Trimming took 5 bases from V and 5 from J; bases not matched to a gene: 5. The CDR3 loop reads CASSLRTSGGNNEQFF. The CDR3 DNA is TGTGCCAGCAGTCTCAGGACTAGCGGGGGGAACAATGAGCAGTTCTTC.

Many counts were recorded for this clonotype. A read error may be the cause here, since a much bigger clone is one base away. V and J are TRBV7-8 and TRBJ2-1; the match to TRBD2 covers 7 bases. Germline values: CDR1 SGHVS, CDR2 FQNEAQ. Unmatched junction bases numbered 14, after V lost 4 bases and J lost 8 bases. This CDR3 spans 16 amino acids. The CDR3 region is CASSSPGREIGDEQFF. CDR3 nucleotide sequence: TGTGCCAGCAGCTCCCCCGGGCGGGAGATCGGGGATGAGCAGTTCTTC.

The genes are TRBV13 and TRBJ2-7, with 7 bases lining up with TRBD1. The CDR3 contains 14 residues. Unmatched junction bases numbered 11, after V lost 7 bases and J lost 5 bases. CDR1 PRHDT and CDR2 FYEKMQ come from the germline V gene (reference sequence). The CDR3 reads CASTQDRASHEQYF. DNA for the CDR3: TGTGCCAGCACCCAAGACAGGGCCTCTCACGAGCAGTACTTC.

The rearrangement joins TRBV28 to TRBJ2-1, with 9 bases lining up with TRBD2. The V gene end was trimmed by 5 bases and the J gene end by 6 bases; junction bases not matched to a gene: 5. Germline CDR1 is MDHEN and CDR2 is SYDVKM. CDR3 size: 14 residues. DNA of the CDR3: TGTGCCAGCAGTACGGGCGGGAGGGCCAATGAGCAGTTCTTC. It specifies CASSTGGRANEQFF. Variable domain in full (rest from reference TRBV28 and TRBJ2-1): DVKVTQSSRYLVKRTGEKVFLECVQDMDHENMFWYRQDPGLGLRLIYFSYDVKMKEKGDIPEGYSVSREKKERFSLILESASTNQTSMYLCASSTGGRANEQFFGPGTRLTVL.

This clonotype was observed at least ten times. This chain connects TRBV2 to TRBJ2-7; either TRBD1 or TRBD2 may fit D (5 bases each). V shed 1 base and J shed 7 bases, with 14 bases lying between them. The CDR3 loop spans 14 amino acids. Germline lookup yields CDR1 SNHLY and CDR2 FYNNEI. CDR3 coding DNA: TGTGCCAGCAGTGAAGATGTGGGGACGGGGGAGCAGTACTTC. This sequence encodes CASSEDVGTGEQYF.